Listed below are T cell receptor beta chains from one sample, sequenced in a study of OX40 agonist ivuxolimab in advanced cancers. Profiling relied on immunoSEQ multiplex PCR, and the TCRdb table lists in-frame clones only, not all of them. The sample consists of about 52,000 clones, 70% to 85% of them appearing once. This specimen consisted of CD4+ or CD8+ T cells sorted from blood, obtained in a trial of the OX40 agonist ivuxolimab. All receptors come from an adult with an advanced solid tumor such as melanoma, head and neck, liver or kidney cancer. Each CDR3 is given with its conserved first and last residue. Only part of the rows carry a size: once, few, many, or a class if the clone is expanded.

J gene: TRBJ2-3; clone size: NA; V gene: TRBV28; CDR3 length: 15; CDR3 protein: CASAEAGSGADTQYF
J gene: TRBJ2-2; clone size: once; V gene: TRBV9; CDR3 length: 16; CDR3 protein: CASSASMGANTGELFF
J gene: TRBJ2-5; clone size: NA; V gene: TRBV7-2; CDR3 length: 14; CDR3 protein: CASSPRGGSETQYF
J gene: TRBJ2-7; clone size: NA; V gene: TRBV30; CDR3 length: 13; CDR3 protein: CAWTGQGGHEQYF
J gene: TRBJ2-7; clone size: few; V gene: TRBV4-2; CDR3 length: 15; CDR3 protein: CASSQDRVQTYEQYF
J gene: TRBJ2-6; clone size: NA; V gene: TRBV5-6; CDR3 length: 17; CDR3 protein: CASSLTGGPSGANVLTF
J gene: TRBJ2-2; clone size: NA; V gene: TRBV6-1; CDR3 length: 15; CDR3 protein: CASSELLAGYGELFF
J gene: TRBJ2-7; clone size: NA; V gene: TRBV28; CDR3 length: 12; CDR3 protein: CASSQQIYEQYF
J gene: TRBJ1-3; clone size: NA; V gene: TRBV27; CDR3 length: 17; CDR3 protein: CASSPRFWGMAGNTIYF
J gene: TRBJ2-7; clone size: NA; V gene: TRBV10-1; CDR3 length: 18; CDR3 protein: CASSEFGGLAGGTYEQYF
J gene: TRBJ1-1; clone size: NA; V gene: TRBV5-1; CDR3 length: 16; CDR3 protein: CASSYPGQGPNTEAFF